This is a list of T cell receptor beta chains from one sample in a study of PD-1 blockade in classical Hodgkin lymphoma. Using immunoSEQ multiplex PCR, the repertoire was profiled, and TCRdb retains in-frame clones only, with some absent. This table holds some 90,000 clones, nearly 95% found once. Material: peripheral blood mononuclear cells (PBMCs), obtained before the second cycle of nivolumab. These receptors came from a human donor with classical Hodgkin lymphoma. Both conserved end residues are part of each CDR3. The D gene is left open where the match is weak. Size is stated for part of the rows, as once, few or many counts, or as a class when the clone is expanded.

size	D	V	J	length	DNA	CDR3
.	TRBD1	TRBV5-1	TRBJ2-1	16	TGCGCCAGCAGCTCCCCTTTTCCGGGACAGGGTAATGAGCAGTTCTTC	CASSSPFPGQGNEQFF
.	.	TRBV5-4	TRBJ2-7	16	TGTGCCAGCAGCGGATCGCTAGCGAAGAGCTCCTACGAGCAGTACTTC	CASSGSLAKSSYEQYF
once	.	TRBV6-4	TRBJ2-1	15	TGTGCCAGCAGTGTAGAAGGGACTGGCTACAATGAGCAGTTCTTC	CASSVEGTGYNEQFF
.	TRBD1	TRBV5-1	TRBJ2-7	15	TGCGCCAGCAGCTTGGGGGACAGGGGATCAGGGGAGCAGTACTTC	CASSLGDRGSGEQYF
.	TRBD1	TRBV27	TRBJ2-7	13	TGTGCCAGCAGTTACGGACAGGGCTACGAGCAGTACTTC	CASSYGQGYEQYF
.	TRBD1	TRBV5-4	TRBJ2-5	14	TGTGCCAGCAGCTCGGGGACAGCTCAAGAGACCCAGTACTTC	CASSSGTAQETQYF
.	TRBD1	TRBV30	TRBJ2-4	16	TGTGCCTGGACCCCAATAGGGGGCCTAGCCAAAAACATTCAGTACTTC	CAWTPIGGLAKNIQYF
once	TRBD2	TRBV6-4	TRBJ2-7	14	TGTGCCAGCAGTGAGCTAGCGGACTCCTACGAGCAGTACTTC	CASSELADSYEQYF
.	.	TRBV5-4	TRBJ1-2	12	TGTGCCAGCAGCTTGGCCAGGGGTGGCTACACCTTC	CASSLARGGYTF
.	.	TRBV14	TRBJ2-7	12	TGTGCCAGCAGCCACAACACATACGAGCAGTACTTC	CASSHNTYEQYF
once	.	TRBV5-1	TRBJ2-7	16	TGCGCCAGCAGCTGGAGGGACAGTTCAGTACCCTACGAGCAGTACTTC	CASSWRDSSVPYEQYF
.	TRBD2	TRBV4-1	TRBJ2-1	20	TGCGCCAGCAGCCAAGAAAGGGGTACCCGCGCGGGAGGGGACTACAATGAGCAGTTCTTC	CASSQERGTRAGGDYNEQFF
.	.	TRBV10-3	TRBJ1-1	19	TGTGCCATCAATCCGGGACCGACGGACTCCATCCTGATGAACACTGAAGCTTTCTTT	CAINPGPTDSILMNTEAFF
.	.	TRBV27	TRBJ2-5	14	TGTGCCAGCAGTTACCCCGGACAGCTCGAGACCCAGTACTTC	CASSYPGQLETQYF
.	TRBD1	TRBV7-2	TRBJ2-2	14	TGTGCCAGCAGGGAACAGGGGGCGGCGGGGGAGCTGTTTTTT	CASREQGAAGELFF
.	TRBD1	TRBV27	TRBJ1-6	14	TGTGCCAGCAGTTCCACAGGGGGCGATTCACCCCTCCACTTT	CASSSTGGDSPLHF
.	.	TRBV6-5	TRBJ2-2	15	TGTGCCAGCAGTTACTCGGGACGTAACACCGGGGAGCTGTTTTTT	CASSYSGRNTGELFF